This T cell receptor beta chain was obtained from a study of CD8+CD57+ T cells in acquired aplastic anemia. About the research overall: Isolated CD4+ and CD8+ cells, once sorted, yielded DNA averaging 3.2 ug. Healthy donor CD4+ cell samples had a mean of approximately 10 million reads. Study-level results: The same twenty-nine CD8+ CDR3 sequences occurred in patients and in controls. The study found no significant CD8+ Simpson's diversity difference between patients and controls.

Genomic DNA acted as the template from which TCR beta VDJ combination and CDR3 sequence profiling were carried out. MiXCR, run by TCRdb on the reads, gives a single entry per CDR3 protein. The sample lists roughly 130,000 distinct CDR3 sequences, about half seen once, with around 2.5% in the top ten. In this sample, this clonotype turned up many times. The antigen is not known. Material: sorted CD4+, CD8+, or CD8+CD57+ T cells (not recorded which) from PBMCs. The source is a human donor in good health, serving as a control.

In DNA form, the CDR3 reads TGCAGTGCTCTCCACAGTGCCTACGAGCAGTACTTC. Protein product: CSALHSAYEQYF. The chain joins TRBV20-1 to TRBJ2-7; D is uncertain. V lost 5 bases, J lost 2 bases, and 10 bases lay in between. Germline V gene data show CDR1 as DFQATT and CDR2 as SNEGSKA (reference sequence). The length of the CDR3 is 12 residues.